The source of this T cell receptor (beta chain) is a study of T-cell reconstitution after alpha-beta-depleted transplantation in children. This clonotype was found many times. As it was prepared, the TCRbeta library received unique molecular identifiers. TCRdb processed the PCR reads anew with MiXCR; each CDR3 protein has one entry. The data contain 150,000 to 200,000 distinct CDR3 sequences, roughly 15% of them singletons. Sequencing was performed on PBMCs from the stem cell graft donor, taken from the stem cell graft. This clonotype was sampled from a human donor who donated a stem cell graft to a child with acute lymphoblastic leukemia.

CDR3 coding DNA: TGTGCCAGCAGCACGAGATGGCAGGAGGTAACCGGGGAGCTGTTTTTT. This encodes CASSTRWQEVTGELFF. This chain uses TRBV6-1 with TRBJ2-2, with a tentative D call TRBD2 (5 bases). Trimming left V 6 bases short and J 5 bases short, with 19 bases between. Germline V gene sequence: CDR1 MNHNS, CDR2 SASEGT. The CDR3 contains 16 residues.